These 21 T cell receptor beta chains were sequenced from one sample in a study of graft-versus-host responses after intestinal transplantation. Sequencing was performed with immunoSEQ multiplex PCR; in TCRdb, only in-frame clones are kept and a portion is missing. Of some 14,000 clones listed, approximately 89% are singletons. Source: bone marrow, taken 125 days after intestinal transplantation. Every receptor here comes from a human patient who received an intestinal transplant, so some T cells may come from the graft donor.

The rearrangement links TRBV2 to TRBJ1-4, with 8 bases identical to TRBD1. Trimming cost V 2 bases and J 8 bases; bases outside gene matches: 4. Per germline, CDR1 SNHLY and CDR2 FYNNEI. The CDR3 has 14 residues. As DNA, the CDR3 is TGTGCCAGCAGTGAACAGGGGGCGCGGGAAAAACTGTTTTTT. Residues: CASSEQGAREKLFF.

V usage is TRBV30 and J usage is TRBJ1-6, with D perhaps matching TRBD1 (6 bases). The CDR3 has 14 amino acids. Germline V lookup: CDR1 GTSNPN, CDR2 SVGIG (reference sequence). The ends were cut back, 2 bases at V and 4 bases at J, with 9 bases in the middle. CDR3 sequence reads: CAWSPDSYNSPLHF. The CDR3 DNA reads TGTGCCTGGAGTCCGGACAGTTATAATTCACCCCTCCACTTT.

The genes are TRBV4-2 and TRBJ1-3; D not resolved. CDR1 is LGHNA, CDR2 YNFKEQ, per germline. The V gene lost 5 bases and the J gene lost 4 bases, with 12 bases spanning the gap. CDR3 size: 14 residues. CDR3 loop: CASSLWGRGNTIYF. As DNA, the CDR3 is TGTGCCAGCAGCTTGTGGGGTCGGGGAAACACCATATATTTT.

The gene calls are TRBV4-1 and TRBJ2-3; 7 positions agree with TRBD2. V lost 1 base to trimming and J lost 4 bases; unmatched junction nucleotides: 5. This CDR3 is 15 amino acids long. From germline, CDR1 is MGHRA and CDR2 YSYEKL. In nucleotides, the CDR3 is TGCGCCAGCAGCCAAGCAGCTAGCGGAGCAGATACGCAGTATTTT. Encoded protein: CASSQAASGADTQYF.

The chain recombines TRBV28 with TRBJ2-4; 8 nucleotides match TRBD2. The length of the CDR3 is 15 residues. Germline CDR1 is MDHEN and CDR2 is SYDVKM. Trimming at V came to 8 bases and at J to 3 bases, leaving 9 bases not matched to a gene. The CDR3: CASHQERESKNIQYF. CDR3 DNA: TGTGCCAGCCACCAGGAGCGGGAGAGCAAAAACATTCAGTACTTC.

The CDR3 region has the DNA TGTGCCAGTAGTCACCCGGGGGGGAATGAGCAGTTCTTC. It encodes CASSHPGGNEQFF. V usage is TRBV19 and J usage is TRBJ2-1, with 8 positions matching TRBD2. CDR3 length: 13 residues. The germline CDR1 and CDR2 sequences are LNHDA and SQIVND (reference sequence). The V and J ends lost 5 bases and 7 bases, in that order; junction bases with no gene match: 4.

The chain combines TRBV18 with TRBJ2-2; D is perhaps TRBD1 (6 bases). The germline CDR1 and CDR2 sequences are KGHSH and LQKENI. This CDR3 is built from 17 residues. Deletions cut 1 base from V and 0 bases from J, with 12 bases between. This CDR3 reads CASSPLVRGANTGELFF. The CDR3 DNA follows: TGTGCCAGCTCACCACTCGTCAGGGGAGCGAACACCGGGGAGCTGTTTTTT.

The V call is TRBV5-1, the J call TRBJ2-7; D may be TRBD1 (6 bases). CDR3 length: 15 residues. The V gene lost 1 base and the J gene lost 1 base, with 12 bases spanning the gap. From germline, CDR1 is SGHRS and CDR2 YFSETQ. DNA of the CDR3: TGCGCCAGCAGCTTGAGTACAGGGATTTCCTACGAGCAGTACTTC. Amino acid sequence: CASSLSTGISYEQYF.

This sequence joins TRBV14 and TRBJ2-7, with D possibly matching TRBD1 (6 bases). Per germline, CDR1 SGHDN and CDR2 FVKESK. The length of the CDR3 is 15 residues. The V end lost 8 bases, the J end lost 5 bases, and 22 bases lay between the germline ends. The CDR3: CASDDGTRRPNEQYF. The CDR3 DNA reads TGTGCCAGCGACGATGGGACACGCCGCCCTAACGAGCAGTACTTC.

The chain combines TRBV5-7 with TRBJ2-1, with unresolved D. TRBV5-7 is an ORF, with its function uncertain. The V and J ends lost 4 bases and 10 bases respectively, with 12 bases between them. The CDR3 has 12 amino acids. The CDR3 region is CASSHDSPEQFF. CDR3 bases: TGTGCCAGCAGCCACGACTCGCCCGAGCAGTTCTTC.

The V gene is TRBV7-3, the J gene TRBJ2-1; possible D gene TRBD2, 6 bases. V was clipped by 2 bases and J by 10 bases, with 6 bases between them. The CDR3 loop spans 11 amino acids. Germline V gives CDR1 SGHTA, CDR2 FQGTGA. Here the CDR3 reads CASSLGGEQFF. In nucleotides, the CDR3 is TGTGCCAGCAGCTTAGGAGGGGAGCAGTTCTTC.

The chain employs TRBV11-2 and TRBJ2-1, with 12 positions matching TRBD2. The germline gives CDR1 SGHAT, CDR2 FQNNGV. This CDR3 is built from 18 residues. With V trimmed by 3 bases and J by 2 bases, 8 bases remained unmatched. The CDR3 DNA reads TGTGCCAGCAGCTTTTTTGGGACTAGCGGGTCTACCTACAATGAGCAGTTCTTC. It yields the protein CASSFFGTSGSTYNEQFF.

The genes are TRBV19 and TRBJ2-1; TRBD2 agrees at 8 bases. Germline loops: CDR1 LNHDA, CDR2 SQIVND (reference sequence). V shed 4 bases, J shed 3 bases, and the junction held 2 bases outside the gene matches. The CDR3 covers 14 residues. The DNA for the CDR3 is TGTGCCAGTAGTACGGGACTAGACTACAATGAGCAGTTCTTC. It yields the protein CASSTGLDYNEQFF.

This clone was seen only a few times. This chain links TRBV6-5 with TRBJ1-4; no definite D call. The CDR3 is 15 residues long. V was cut by 0 bases and J by 8 bases, with 13 bases left in between. Germline V gene lookup returns CDR1 MNHEY and CDR2 SVGAGI. This chain's CDR3 is CASSYSMEGWEKLFF. The CDR3 DNA follows: TGTGCCAGCAGTTACTCGATGGAGGGTTGGGAAAAACTGTTTTTT.

The genes are TRBV30 and TRBJ2-7, with TRBD2 matching over 9 bases. The CDR3 runs 15 residues. Germline V lookup: CDR1 GTSNPN, CDR2 SVGIG (reference sequence). The V segment lost 2 bases and the J segment 2 bases; nucleotides outside the gene matches: 7. In nucleotides, the CDR3 is TGTGCCTGGAGTATCCCACTAGCGGGCGCCTACGAGCAGTACTTC. It encodes CAWSIPLAGAYEQYF.

CDR3 sequence: CASSLAFGSEQYF. The CDR3 region has the DNA TGTGCCAGCAGCTTGGCTTTTGGCTCCGAGCAGTACTTC. The rearrangement uses TRBV5-4 and TRBJ2-7, with unresolved D. This CDR3 comprises 13 residues. Trimming left V 0 bases short and J 6 bases short, with 10 bases between. CDR1 is SGHNT, CDR2 YYREEE, per germline (reference sequence).

V usage is TRBV5-6 and J usage is TRBJ2-2; D gene ambiguous. CDR3 size: 11 residues. Germline CDR1 reads SGHDT; CDR2 reads YYEEEE. V lost 3 bases, J lost 4 bases, and 1 base lay in between. CDR3 coding DNA: TGTGCCAGCAGCTCCACCGGGGAGCTGTTTTTT. Translation: CASSSTGELFF.

The chain is built from TRBV5-6 and TRBJ2-1; 10 nucleotides match TRBD2. V gave up 0 bases and J gave up 7 bases; unmatched junction bases: 7. There are 16 residues in the CDR3. In germline, CDR1 is SGHDT, CDR2 YYEEEE. DNA for the CDR3: TGTGCCAGCAGCTTGGGCGCTAGCGGGAGATGGAATGAGCAGTTCTTC. It translates to CASSLGASGRWNEQFF.

The chain joins TRBV15 to TRBJ1-3; D perhaps matches TRBD1 (5 bases). Germline V gene lookup returns CDR1 LNHNV and CDR2 YYDKDF (reference sequence). The V gene lost 2 bases and the J gene lost 0 bases, with 11 bases spanning the gap. This CDR3 contains 16 residues. The CDR3 bases are TGTGCCACCAGCAGACGAGGAGGGGTCTCTGGAAACACCATATATTTT. This codes for CATSRRGGVSGNTIYF.

V usage is TRBV5-1 and J usage is TRBJ1-1; TRBD1 agrees at 7 bases. V shed 2 bases and J 5 bases; nucleotides not matched to a gene: 6. The CDR3 contains 14 residues. CDR1 SGHRS and CDR2 YFSETQ come from the germline V gene. The CDR3 region is CASSLEGARTEAFF. The CDR3 DNA is TGCGCCAGCAGCTTAGAGGGGGCGCGGACTGAAGCTTTCTTT.

In regard to this clone: An end of the junction does not agree with germline; a read error may underlie this. At the DNA level, this CDR3 is encoded by other sequences in the same sample as well. The V gene is TRBV6-5, the J gene TRBJ1-4, with a tentative D call TRBD1 (6 bases). The germline CDR1 and CDR2 sequences are MNHEY and SVGAGI. CDR3 length equals 16 residues. As DNA, the CDR3 is TGTGCCAGCAGTTACAGTATTGGGGGCCCCGCTGAAAAACTATTTTTT. It is translated as CASSYSIGGPAEKLFF.